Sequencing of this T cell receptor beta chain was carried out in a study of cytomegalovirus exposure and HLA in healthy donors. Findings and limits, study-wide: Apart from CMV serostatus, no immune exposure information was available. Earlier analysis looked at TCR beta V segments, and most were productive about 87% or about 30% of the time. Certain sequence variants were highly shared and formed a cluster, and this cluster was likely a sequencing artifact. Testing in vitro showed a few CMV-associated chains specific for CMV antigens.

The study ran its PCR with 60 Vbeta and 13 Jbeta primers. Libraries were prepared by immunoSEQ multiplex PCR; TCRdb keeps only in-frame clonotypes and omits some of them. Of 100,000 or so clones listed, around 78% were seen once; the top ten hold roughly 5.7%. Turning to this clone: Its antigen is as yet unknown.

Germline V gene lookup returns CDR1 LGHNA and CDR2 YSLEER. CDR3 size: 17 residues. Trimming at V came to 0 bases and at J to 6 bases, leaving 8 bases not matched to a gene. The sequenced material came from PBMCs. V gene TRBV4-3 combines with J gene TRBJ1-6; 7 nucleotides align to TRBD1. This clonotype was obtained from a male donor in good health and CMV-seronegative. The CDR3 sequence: CASSQDTGVNFNSPLHF. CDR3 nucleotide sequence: TGCGCCAGCAGCCAAGATACAGGGGTGAATTTTAATTCACCCCTCCACTTT.